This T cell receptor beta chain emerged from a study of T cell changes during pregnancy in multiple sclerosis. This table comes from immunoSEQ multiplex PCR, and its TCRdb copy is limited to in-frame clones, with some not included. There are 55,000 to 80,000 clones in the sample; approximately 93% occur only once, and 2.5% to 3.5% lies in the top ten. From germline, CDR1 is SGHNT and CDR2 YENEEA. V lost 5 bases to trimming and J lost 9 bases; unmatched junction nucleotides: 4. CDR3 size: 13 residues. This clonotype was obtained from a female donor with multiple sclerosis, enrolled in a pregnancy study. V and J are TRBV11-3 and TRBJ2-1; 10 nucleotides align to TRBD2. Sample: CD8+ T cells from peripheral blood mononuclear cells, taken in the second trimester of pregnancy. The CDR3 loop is CASSKGTSAEQFF. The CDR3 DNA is TGTGCCAGCAGCAAGGGGACTAGCGCTGAGCAGTTCTTC.